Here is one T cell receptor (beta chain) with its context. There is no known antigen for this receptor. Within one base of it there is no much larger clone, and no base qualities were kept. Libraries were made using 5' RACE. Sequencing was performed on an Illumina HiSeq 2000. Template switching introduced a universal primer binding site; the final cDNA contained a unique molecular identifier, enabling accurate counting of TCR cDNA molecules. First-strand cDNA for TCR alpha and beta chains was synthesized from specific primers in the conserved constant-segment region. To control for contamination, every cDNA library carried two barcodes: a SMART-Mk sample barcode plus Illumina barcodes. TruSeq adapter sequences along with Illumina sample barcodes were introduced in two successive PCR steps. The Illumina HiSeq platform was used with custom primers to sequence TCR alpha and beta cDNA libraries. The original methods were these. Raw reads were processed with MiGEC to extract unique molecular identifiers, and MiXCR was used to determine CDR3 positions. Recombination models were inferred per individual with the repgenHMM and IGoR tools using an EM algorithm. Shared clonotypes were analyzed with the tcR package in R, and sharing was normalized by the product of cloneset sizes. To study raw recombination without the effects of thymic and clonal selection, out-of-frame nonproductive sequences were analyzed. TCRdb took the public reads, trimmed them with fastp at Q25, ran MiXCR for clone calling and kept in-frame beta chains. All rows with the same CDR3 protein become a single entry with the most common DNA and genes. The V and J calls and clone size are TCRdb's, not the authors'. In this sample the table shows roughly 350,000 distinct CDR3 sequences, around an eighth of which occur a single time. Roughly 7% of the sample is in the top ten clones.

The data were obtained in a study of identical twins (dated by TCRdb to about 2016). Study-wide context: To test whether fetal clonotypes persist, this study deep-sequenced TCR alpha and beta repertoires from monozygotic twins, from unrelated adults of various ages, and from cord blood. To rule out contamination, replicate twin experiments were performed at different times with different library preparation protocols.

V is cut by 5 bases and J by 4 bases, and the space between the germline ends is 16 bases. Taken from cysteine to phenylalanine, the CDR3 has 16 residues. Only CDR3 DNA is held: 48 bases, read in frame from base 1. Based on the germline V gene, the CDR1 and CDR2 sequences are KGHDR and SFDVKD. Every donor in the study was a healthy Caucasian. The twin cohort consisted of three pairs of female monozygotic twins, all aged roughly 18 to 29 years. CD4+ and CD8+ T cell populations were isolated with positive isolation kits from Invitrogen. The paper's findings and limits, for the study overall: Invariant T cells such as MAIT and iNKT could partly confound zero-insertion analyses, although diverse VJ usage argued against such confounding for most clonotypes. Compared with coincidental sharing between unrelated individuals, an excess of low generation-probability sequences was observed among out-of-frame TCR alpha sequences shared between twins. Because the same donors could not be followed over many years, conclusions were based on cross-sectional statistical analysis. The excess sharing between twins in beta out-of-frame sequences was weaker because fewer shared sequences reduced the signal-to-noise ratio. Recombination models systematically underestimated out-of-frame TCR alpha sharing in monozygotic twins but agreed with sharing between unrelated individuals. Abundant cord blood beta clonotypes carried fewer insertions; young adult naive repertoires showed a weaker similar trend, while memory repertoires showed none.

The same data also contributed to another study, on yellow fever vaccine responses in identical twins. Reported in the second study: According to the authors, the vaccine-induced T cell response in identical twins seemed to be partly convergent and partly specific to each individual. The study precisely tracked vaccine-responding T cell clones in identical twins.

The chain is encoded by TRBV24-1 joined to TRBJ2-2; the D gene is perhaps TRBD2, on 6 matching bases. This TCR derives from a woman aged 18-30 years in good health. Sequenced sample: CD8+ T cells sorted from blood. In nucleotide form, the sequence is TGTGCCACCAGTGCTATCCGTGGGACTTCCACCGGGGAGCTGTTTTTT. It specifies CATSAIRGTSTGELFF.